This T cell receptor beta chain was recovered during a study of cytotoxic CD8 clonotypes in ibrutinib-treated CLL. Across the study: Productive templates averaged around 250,000 per sample, and productive rearrangements some 96,000.

A word on this clone: Antigen unknown.

General study results and limits: Clonality showed a rise at ibrutinib response that reversed toward baseline at progression.

CDR1 and CDR2 (germline): GTSNPN, SVGIG (reference sequence). Germline trimming cut 1 base from V and 2 bases from J; bases unmatched to any gene: 7. The CDR3 has 17 residues. Method: immunoSEQ multiplex PCR; TCRdb's copy keeps in-frame clones and lacks some. In the table there are 30,000 or so clones, about 62% of which are singletons. The sample consisted of PBMCs, taken before ibrutinib treatment. The clonotype originates from a human donor with chronic lymphocytic leukemia. The gene calls are TRBV30 and TRBJ2-7, with TRBD2 matching over 14 bases. For the CDR3, the DNA is TGTGCCTGGAGTGCCGGGACTAGCGGGGGCCCGCCCTACGAGCAGTACTTC. Translated: CAWSAGTSGGPPYEQYF.